This T cell receptor (beta chain) was identified in a study of beta chain features in type 1 diabetes listed by TCRdb under 2018. About the study as a whole: Mean age, gender distribution, total cell number and subset yield were not different between patients and healthy donors. Naive and central memory subsets were obtained from all 30 or so donors, but regulatory and stem cell-like memory subsets were isolated from only 8 patients and 8 healthy donors. A total of some 100,000,000 sorted cells were examined across all samples, and a strong correlation was observed between cell number per subset and RNA yield. In the study, TCRB repertoires of sorted circulating CD4+ T cell subsets from recently diagnosed type 1 diabetes patients were compared with those of matched healthy donors.

Measured from the cysteine to the phenylalanine, the CDR3 is 15 residues long. Only CDR3 DNA is held: 45 bases, read in frame from base 1. Trimming at the junction amounts to 2 bases on V and 3 bases on J, and the germline ends lie 11 bases apart. CDR1 and CDR2 were assigned from the germline V gene as SGHTA and FQGNSA. The entire amount of isolated RNA was reverse transcribed using the High Capacity cDNA Reverse Transcription Kit, so the sequenced TCRB transcripts were expressed ones. Naive, central memory and regulatory T cell samples underwent deep immunoSEQ sequencing, averaging approximately 3.3 million total reads per sample. Sorted cells were lysed in RLT buffer and RNA was extracted with DNase-treated RNeasy Micro or Mini kits, depending on cell number. Each cell subset was processed separately to prevent cross-contamination, with patient and healthy donor samples processed together. Using the immunoSEQ multiplex PCR, TCRB sequences were amplified from cDNA into 87-bp fragments spanning the CDR3 region. Amplicons were sequenced on the Illumina HiSeq platform. Under the source paper's analysis protocol: Synthetic template baselines were used to correct PCR bias computationally, reads within Hamming distance 2 were collapsed, and singletons that could not be merged were discarded. Reads were aligned to IMGT to assign V, D and J genes, CDR3 length, and insertions or deletions at six rearrangement sites. Within each subset, clonotype counts were normalized to sorted cell number, after which true diversity and Gini coefficients were computed with the tcR R package. The overlap coefficient, calculated on TCRB nucleotide sequences, was used to quantify repertoire sharing. Out-of-frame TCRB sequences from naive cells were analyzed to stand in for the pre-selection repertoire. In TCRdb, the immuneACCESS table is reduced to in-frame sequences with V and J assigned. These tables do not hold every clone; where another copy was compared, an unresolved V gene accounts for under half, and the others remain unexplained. D and trimming come from the DNA, and the V and J calls and clone size come from that table. This sample has under 500,000 clones in its table, and about 29% of those were observed once. In total, the top ten clones hold around 0.065% of the sample.

Each donor gave one peripheral blood draw, averaging approximately 120 mL, which was collected into heparinised tubes. Naive, central memory, regulatory and stem cell-like memory CD4+ T cells were sorted on a BD FACSAria II using a panel including CD45RO, CCR7, CD25, CD127, CD95 and CD27. Every sorted population had a purity above 95%. PBMCs were separated immediately by Lymphoprep density gradient centrifugation and were stained directly, without being cultured. To minimize batch effects, samples were stained and sorted in pairs, one healthy donor with one patient per experiment. Here is what the overall study found, with its caveats: Because cDNA rather than genomic DNA was sequenced, highly expressing activated cells could have been over-represented, although no difference in activation and CD3 levels was found between groups. Fewer insertions and more nucleotide deletions at VDJ recombination sites were observed in patients with type 1 diabetes, implying thymic rearrangement abnormalities. PCR may preferentially amplify shorter templates, but because patient and control samples were amplified and corrected together, any resulting skew would affect both groups equally. Because small numbers of individuals were included in the HLA sub-analyses, any influence of HLA type on TCRB rearrangement was left unresolved. Naive, central memory and regulatory TCRB repertoires appeared more similar among patients than among healthy donors. Type 1 diabetes patients showed a moderate but significant shortening of TCRB CDR3 length in all four CD4+ subsets.

This clone was seen a few times. Its specific antigen is unknown. The input lacks base qualities; no much larger clone sits a single base away. The receptor was isolated from a man aged 18-30 years in good health. The V and J segments used are TRBV7-2 and TRBJ2-1, with a tentative D gene TRBD1 over 7 matching bases. Sequencing was performed on naive CD4+ T cells from blood. What this sample's cell subset or site label stands for: true naive CD4+ T cells. The CDR3 region reads CASSLQGGVYNEQFF. The DNA is as follows: TGTGCCAGCAGCTTACAGGGGGGAGTCTACAATGAGCAGTTCTTC.